This is a list of T cell receptor beta chains from one sample in a study of blood T cell repertoires in COVID-19. TCRdb keeps only in-frame clones here, not all; method: immunoSEQ multiplex PCR. The table includes roughly 180,000 clones, around 79% detected once. The sample taken for sequencing was PBMCs or T cells enriched from blood (not recorded which). These receptors all come from a man aged 50 to 60 who had recovered from COVID-19. Each CDR3 is given with its conserved first and last residue. D genes are given only for firm matches. Not every row has a clone size; where given, it reads once, few, many or a size class.

v_call	d_call	j_call	clone_size	cdr3_nt	cdr3_aa
TRBV5-1	NA	TRBJ2-1	NA	TGCGCCAGCAGCTTGGACTATCCAAATGAGCAGTTCTTC	CASSLDYPNEQFF
TRBV7-9	NA	TRBJ1-1	few	TGTGCCAGCAGTTCAGGGGAGACTGAAGCTTTCTTT	CASSSGETEAFF
TRBV7-3	TRBD2	TRBJ2-3	few	TGTGCCAGCAGCCGCCTGGCTAGCGGGGTCGGAGATACGCAGTATTTT	CASSRLASGVGDTQYF
TRBV11-3	NA	TRBJ2-1	NA	TGTGCCAGCAGCTTAGGGGGGCTAGTGGCTGAGCAGTTCTTC	CASSLGGLVAEQFF
TRBV6-1	TRBD1	TRBJ1-1	NA	TGTGCCAGCAGTGTCCCCGGGACAGAGAGAATGAACACTGAAGCTTTCTTT	CASSVPGTERMNTEAFF
TRBV4-1	TRBD2	TRBJ2-7	NA	TGCGCCAGCAGCCAAGAGTTGGTAGCGGGGGCCTACGAGCAGTACTTC	CASSQELVAGAYEQYF
TRBV30	NA	TRBJ2-7	NA	TGTGCCTGGAGTGTACAGGGGGGGGCCGACGAGCAGTACTTC	CAWSVQGGADEQYF
TRBV3-1/TRBV3-2	NA	TRBJ2-2	NA	TGTGCCAGCAGCCAGGGGCAGGGGCTTTCCAGGGAGCTGTTTTTT	CASSQGQGLSRELFF
TRBV18	TRBD1	TRBJ2-7	NA	TGTGCCAGCTCACCTTTACAGGGGGCGAACGAGCAGTACTTC	CASSPLQGANEQYF
TRBV27	NA	TRBJ1-4	NA	TGTGCCAGCAGTTTTCTAGCAGGTCGGAATGAAAAACTGTTTTTT	CASSFLAGRNEKLFF
TRBV3-1/TRBV3-2	NA	TRBJ2-5	NA	TGTGCCAGCAGTCAGACTACGTACCAAGAGACCCAGTACTTC	CASSQTTYQETQYF
TRBV12-3/TRBV12-4	NA	TRBJ2-5	NA	TGTGCCAGCACTAAGACAGATCAAGAGACCCAGTACTTC	CASTKTDQETQYF
TRBV7-2	TRBD1	TRBJ1-1	once	TGTGCCAGCAGCTTAGGGGGACAGGGTTGGGCTTTCTTT	CASSLGGQGWAFF
TRBV5-1	NA	TRBJ2-2	NA	TGCGCCAGCAGCTTGGGCGGGACCGGGGAGCTGTTTTTT	CASSLGGTGELFF
TRBV13	NA	TRBJ2-3	few	TGTGCCAGCAGCTTATCGGGGGTTCCGTCGTATTTT	CASSLSGVPSYF
TRBV3-1/TRBV3-2	NA	TRBJ2-5	NA	TGTGCCAGCACCCACAGGGTCACAGAGACCCAGTACTTC	CASTHRVTETQYF
TRBV19	NA	TRBJ2-2	NA	TGTGCCAGTAGTACCCCCCTCAACACCGGGGAGCTGTTTTTT	CASSTPLNTGELFF
TRBV18	TRBD1	TRBJ2-7	NA	TGTGCCAGCTCCCGGGGCGGGACAGGGCTGTACGAGCAGTACTTC	CASSRGGTGLYEQYF
TRBV7-8	NA	TRBJ1-1	NA	TGTGCCAGCAGCTCTTCGGGGACTGAAGCTTTCTTT	CASSSSGTEAFF
TRBV5-1	NA	TRBJ2-1	NA	TGCGCCAGCAGCTCTACAGGTTTCGGGGTCGGGGGCAATGAGCAGTTCTTC	CASSSTGFGVGGNEQFF
TRBV11-3	NA	TRBJ2-7	NA	TGTGCCAGCGCAGGGGATTTCGGCGAGCAGTACTTC	CASAGDFGEQYF
TRBV2	TRBD2	TRBJ2-2	NA	TGTGCCAGCAGGCCGGGACTAGCGGGAGGGCCGAACACCGGGGAGCTGTTTTTT	CASRPGLAGGPNTGELFF
TRBV27	NA	TRBJ1-2	NA	TGTGCCAGCAGTTTATACGGCAGGGCCCCCTATGGCTACACCTTC	CASSLYGRAPYGYTF
TRBV4-2	NA	TRBJ1-6	NA	TGTGCCAGCAGCCGAACTACAGGAACGCAGGCAAATTCACCCCTCCACTTT	CASSRTTGTQANSPLHF
TRBV28	NA	TRBJ2-7	NA	TGTGCCAGCAGCCTATACTACGAGCAGTACTTC	CASSLYYEQYF
TRBV5-8	NA	TRBJ1-4	few	TGTGCCAGCAGCCCTAGATCCGGCAGCGTCTTCAATCGAGAAAAACTGTTTTTT	CASSPRSGSVFNREKLFF
TRBV28	NA	TRBJ1-6	NA	TGTGCCAGCAGTTTCCCGAGCTCCTATAATTCACCCCTCCACTTT	CASSFPSSYNSPLHF
TRBV7-2	NA	TRBJ2-2	NA	TGTGCCTTAACGCACCCGAAGGAGATTACCGGGGAGCTGTTTTTT	CALTHPKEITGELFF
TRBV5-5	NA	TRBJ2-3	NA	TGTGCCAGCAGCGCGGGTATCACAGATACGCAGTATTTT	CASSAGITDTQYF
TRBV19	NA	TRBJ1-5	NA	TGTGCCAGTAGTGCCCAGGCTAGCAATCAGCCCCAGCATTTT	CASSAQASNQPQHF
TRBV9	NA	TRBJ2-3	NA	TGTGCCAGCAGCGTAGGGGAGTACTGGACTTTTAAGGCTGGCACAGATACGCAGTATTTT	CASSVGEYWTFKAGTDTQYF
TRBV6-5	TRBD1	TRBJ2-7	NA	TGTGCCAGCGGGCCTGGGACAGGGTTCGAGCAGTACTTC	CASGPGTGFEQYF
TRBV29-1	NA	TRBJ2-3	once	TGCAGCGCCAGGGGGGAGGGCACAGATACGCAGTATTTT	CSARGEGTDTQYF
TRBV18	NA	TRBJ1-2	NA	TGTGCCAGCTCACCCGGTCAGGGGCGCGACTATGGCTACACCTTC	CASSPGQGRDYGYTF
TRBV14	NA	TRBJ2-3	NA	TGTGCCAGCAGCCAAGGACAGGCCTTGCATACGCAGTATTTT	CASSQGQALHTQYF
TRBV5-1	NA	TRBJ2-5	NA	TGCGCCAGCAGCTTGGTGGCAGGGGCTGTGGGGACCCAGTACTTC	CASSLVAGAVGTQYF
TRBV3-1/TRBV3-2	NA	TRBJ1-4	NA	TGTGCCAGCAGCCAGAACAGGGCGAATGAAAAACTGTTTTTT	CASSQNRANEKLFF
TRBV6-5	TRBD2	TRBJ2-7	NA	TGTGCCAGCAGCTCCCCTAGCGGGGGACACTACGAGCAGTACTTC	CASSSPSGGHYEQYF
TRBV6-5	NA	TRBJ1-5	NA	TGTGCCAGCAGACCCCCAGGGGCTAGCAATCAGCCCCAGCATTTT	CASRPPGASNQPQHF
TRBV19	NA	TRBJ1-3	few	TGTGCCAGTAGTATTCGCGGAGGAAACACCATATATTTT	CASSIRGGNTIYF
TRBV5-4	TRBD2	TRBJ2-3	NA	TGTGCCAGCAGCTTGGAGGGTCGGCTAGCGGGGGGAATAGATACGCAGTATTTT	CASSLEGRLAGGIDTQYF
TRBV5-6	TRBD2	TRBJ2-1	NA	TGTGCCAGCAACAACCCCACTAGCGGGATTTTATACAATGAGCAGTTCTTC	CASNNPTSGILYNEQFF
TRBV11-2	NA	TRBJ1-1	NA	TGTGCCAGCAGCTTAGTTTTCTGGGGACTAATGAACACTGAAGCTTTCTTT	CASSLVFWGLMNTEAFF
TRBV5-3	NA	TRBJ1-5	NA	TGTGCCAGAAGCTGGTCGGGGGAGGGCAATCAGCCCCAGCATTTT	CARSWSGEGNQPQHF
TRBV6-7	TRBD1	TRBJ1-4	once	TGTGCCAGCAGACGGACAGGGGAGGCGGCTAATGAAAAACTGTTTTTT	CASRRTGEAANEKLFF
TRBV19	NA	TRBJ2-7	NA	TGTGCCAGTAGTCGCGACAGATTCAGGGGCGAGCAGTACTTC	CASSRDRFRGEQYF
TRBV5-1	TRBD2	TRBJ2-2	NA	TGCGCCAGCAGCTTCGGAGCGGGAGGGGGACCCGGGGAGCTGTTTTTT	CASSFGAGGGPGELFF
TRBV28	TRBD2	TRBJ2-7	NA	TGTGCCAGCAACCTAGCGGGACTCGAGCAGTACTTC	CASNLAGLEQYF
TRBV7-9	TRBD1	TRBJ1-1	few	TGTGCCAGCAGTGGACAGGGGGCGAGGACTGAAGCTTTCTTT	CASSGQGARTEAFF
TRBV3-1/TRBV3-2	TRBD1	TRBJ2-1	once	TGTGCCAGCAGCCTTTGGACAGGGGGCAATGAGCAGTTCTTC	CASSLWTGGNEQFF
TRBV19	TRBD1	TRBJ2-1	NA	TGTGCCAGTACCACGGGACAGGGAGTCAACAATGAGCAGTTCTTC	CASTTGQGVNNEQFF
TRBV28	NA	TRBJ2-1	NA	TGTGCCAGCAGTTTGACGGCCAGGAAACTTGGAGGCTACAATGAGCAGTTCTTC	CASSLTARKLGGYNEQFF
TRBV3-1/TRBV3-2	TRBD2	TRBJ2-2	few	TGTGCCAGCAGCCATCTAGCGGGAGAGGGGGAGCTGTTTTTT	CASSHLAGEGELFF
TRBV7-3	NA	TRBJ2-1	NA	TGTGCCAGCAGCTTAACCGGTAGGGGATTAGGTGAGCAGTTCTTC	CASSLTGRGLGEQFF
TRBV5-1	TRBD2	TRBJ2-2	NA	TGCGCCAGCAGCTTGGCCGTAGCGGGAGCCGGGGAGCTGTTTTTT	CASSLAVAGAGELFF